This T cell receptor beta chain comes out of a study of OX40 agonist ivuxolimab in advanced cancers. Method: immunoSEQ multiplex PCR; TCRdb's copy keeps in-frame clones and lacks some. The sample records roughly 71,000 clones, approximately 88% being singletons. Study-wide results and caveats: On average, CD8+ T cells had more expanded clones than CD4+.

Remarks on this clone: Its antigen is not known.

V was cut by 2 bases and J by 5 bases, with 12 bases left in between. CDR1 and CDR2 from the germline V gene are KGHSH and LQKENI. The CDR3 consists of 14 residues. The receptor's source is an adult with an advanced solid tumor such as melanoma, head and neck, liver or kidney cancer. This material consisted of CD4+ or CD8+ T cells sorted from blood, taken in a trial of the OX40 agonist ivuxolimab. The chain recombines TRBV18 with TRBJ1-1; possibly TRBD1 for D (6 bases). The CDR3 DNA reads TGTGCCAGCTCACCAGAATATCAGGGGACTGAAGCTTTCTTT. Its protein product is CASSPEYQGTEAFF.